These T cell receptor beta chains were read from a single sample in a study of CD8+CD57+ T cells in acquired aplastic anemia. MiXCR, applied by TCRdb to the reads, yields one record per CDR3 protein. The repertoire holds approximately 300,000 distinct CDR3 sequences, with about 50% as singletons. The sequencing input was sorted CD4+, CD8+, or CD8+CD57+ T cells (not recorded which) from PBMCs. The receptor source for this set is a human donor with aplastic anemia. Each CDR3 is given with its conserved first and last residue. A D gene is named only where the DNA matches it firmly. The listing skips clone size in some rows; elsewhere it reads once, few, many or a size class.

clone_size	v_call	j_call	d_call	cdr3_aa	cdr3_nt
-	TRBV10-3	TRBJ1-5	-	CAIRRDEESNQPQHF	TGTGCCATCAGGAGGGACGAGGAAAGCAATCAGCCCCAGCATTTT
-	TRBV7-9	TRBJ1-2	-	CASSLWRGNYGYTF	TGTGCCAGCAGCTTATGGAGGGGGAACTATGGCTACACCTTC
-	TRBV19	TRBJ2-3	TRBD1	CASSIGTGVGDTQYF	TGTGCCAGTAGTATCGGGACAGGGGTCGGAGATACGCAGTATTTT
-	TRBV20-1	TRBJ2-5	TRBD1	CSAIGDRVRPEETQYF	TGCAGTGCCATTGGGGACAGGGTGCGACCAGAAGAGACCCAGTACTTC
-	TRBV20-1	TRBJ1-1	-	CSASRKNTEAFF	TGCAGTGCCTCAAGGAAGAACACTGAAGCTTTCTTT
-	TRBV6-4	TRBJ2-3	-	CASSEQLTSTDTQYF	TGTGCCAGCAGTGAACAGCTTACTAGCACAGATACGCAGTATTTT
-	TRBV29-1	TRBJ2-3	TRBD1	CSVTGGDTQYF	TGCAGCGTGACAGGGGGTGATACGCAGTATTTT
-	TRBV20-1	TRBJ1-1	-	CSAPKPGTSGAFF	TGCAGTGCGCCAAAACCCGGGACTAGCGGGGCTTTCTTT
many	TRBV12-3/TRBV12-4	TRBJ1-1	-	CASSLWTMENTEAFF	TGTGCCAGCAGTTTATGGACAATGGAGAACACTGAAGCTTTCTTT
many	TRBV6-5	TRBJ2-7	TRBD2	CASSYLRGVYEQYF	TGTGCCAGCAGTTATTTACGGGGGGTCTACGAGCAGTACTTC
-	TRBV7-6	TRBJ1-3	-	CASSSAPGAGNTIYF	TGTGCCAGCAGCTCGGCCCCAGGGGCTGGAAACACCATATATTTT
-	TRBV10-2	TRBJ1-4	TRBD1	CASSDGTGEKLFF	TGCGCCAGCAGTGATGGGACAGGGGAAAAACTGTTTTTT
many	TRBV4-1	TRBJ2-6	TRBD1	CASSQGLMPGQRTSGANVLTF	TGCGCCAGCAGCCAAGGACTAATGCCGGGACAGAGAACTTCTGGGGCCAACGTCCTGACTTTC
-	TRBV6-5	TRBJ2-7	-	CANSYGTSSYEQYF	TGTGCCAACAGTTACGGGACAAGCTCCTACGAGCAGTACTTC
-	TRBV9	TRBJ1-1	-	CASSVVAGSGSAFF	TGTGCCAGCAGCGTAGTGGCGGGGTCCGGATCGGCTTTCTTT
-	TRBV24-1	TRBJ2-5	-	CATSDRSGIGETQYF	TGTGCCACCAGTGATAGGAGCGGAATAGGGGAGACCCAGTACTTC
-	TRBV12-3/TRBV12-4	TRBJ2-2	TRBD2	CASRTSGLGELFF	TGTGCCAGCAGGACTAGCGGTTTGGGTGAGCTGTTTTTT
-	TRBV20-1	TRBJ1-2	-	CSARDLGAHGYTF	TGCAGTGCTAGAGATCTGGGGGCCCATGGCTACACCTTC
-	TRBV2	TRBJ2-2	-	CASRSSDPGGELFF	TGTGCCAGCAGGTCGTCCGATCCTGGCGGGGAGCTGTTTTTT
-	TRBV7-9	TRBJ2-6	-	CASISGANVLTF	TGCGCCAGCATATCTGGGGCCAACGTCCTGACTTTC
-	TRBV15	TRBJ2-1	TRBD1	CATSKGIRDRGADEQYF	TGTGCCACCAGCAAAGGGATTAGGGACAGGGGCGCTGATGAGCAGTATTTC
-	TRBV4-1	TRBJ2-5	TRBD2	CASSQVLAGSQETQYF	TGCGCCAGCAGCCAGGTATTAGCGGGGAGTCAAGAGACCCAGTACTTC